This TCR beta chain was observed in a study of blood T cells in healthy people across ages. The wider study: The capture of about one barcoded beta molecule per two T cells was achieved by template switching. Study-level points and caveats: Naive T cell percentage strongly correlated with TCR beta diversity. Diversity of TCR beta per million T cells declined in a roughly linear way with age.

Germline assignment: CDR1 DFQATT and CDR2 SNEGSKA (reference sequence). This CDR3 contains 13 residues. V lost 3 bases to trimming and J lost 5 bases, with 11 bases between them. This clonotype was seen a few times. As yet, its antigen is unknown. A sample-barcoded 5' primer and a J-beta primer mix were used in a second PCR of roughly 7 to 12 cycles. TCRdb re-analysed the 5' RACE reads in MiXCR, keeping a single row per CDR3 protein. Here the sample spans some 1.4 million distinct CDR3 sequences, 42% being singletons. This sequence was found in a woman between 18 and 29 years old in good health. The chain is built from TRBV20-1 and TRBJ2-1, with D perhaps matching TRBD1 (5 bases). Material for sequencing was blood. The CDR3 here is CSASPGPNNEQFF. The CDR3 nucleotides are TGCAGTGCTAGTCCAGGGCCCAACAATGAGCAGTTCTTC.